This TCR beta chain was identified during a study of blood T cell repertoires in COVID-19. The wider study: Nucleic acid was either cDNA or gDNA, and it came from T cells, B-cell-depleted T cells, or PBMCs.

In the authors' methods: Scientists estimated how many nucleated cells there were by amplifying reference gene primers. The table came from immunoSEQ multiplex PCR; TCRdb's copy has only in-frame clones and leaves some out. V and J calls and clone size are copied from that table; D and trimming were computed from the DNA. The sample shows roughly 310,000 clones, almost 90% of them seen only once. Trimming pared 0 bases from V and 8 bases from J, leaving 14 bases between. The CDR3 consists of 15 residues. Germline CDR1 reads LNHNV; CDR2 reads YYDKDF (reference sequence). The receptor comes from a woman aged 25 to 39 with COVID-19, enrolled during active disease. Specimen: peripheral blood. V usage is TRBV15 and J usage is TRBJ2-1; TRBD1 is a possible D gene (5 bases). Here the CDR3 DNA reads TGTGCCACCAGCAGAGATCCGACAGCATATCATGAGCAGTTCTTC. Translated, it gives CATSRDPTAYHEQFF.